This T cell receptor beta chain is from a study of blood T cell repertoires in COVID-19. At the level of the study: PBMCs, B-cell-depleted T cells, or T cells provided the cDNA or gDNA that made up the material.

Profiling relied on immunoSEQ multiplex PCR, and the TCRdb table lists in-frame clones only, not all of them. The table lists over 200,000 clones, roughly 89% of them singletons, with roughly 16% in the top ten. The study drew participants aged about 18 to 90 years from under 30 US areas. Germline assignment: CDR1 KGHSH and CDR2 LQKENI. V was clipped by 4 bases and J by 7 bases, with 17 bases between them. The CDR3 is 14 amino acids. Specimen: PBMCs or T cells enriched from blood (not recorded which). V usage is TRBV18 and J usage is TRBJ2-7; the D gene is possibly TRBD1 (5 bases). The receptor was derived from a young man who had been exposed to COVID-19. Written as DNA, the CDR3 is TGTGCCAGCTCACGAACAGAAGGGGTTGGGGAGCAGTACTTC. Translation: CASSRTEGVGEQYF.